The next 32 T cell receptor beta chains were all read from a single sample in a study of PD-1 blockade in classical Hodgkin lymphoma. Every single patient, without exception, relapsed after autologous stem cell transplantation, and brentuximab vedotin exposure varied. The method was immunoSEQ multiplex PCR; TCRdb's version includes in-frame clones alone and lacks a portion of them. The sample yields nearly 55,000 clones, about 85% seen once. Sequencing was performed on peripheral blood mononuclear cells (PBMCs), taken at baseline. The receptors here all came from a human donor with classical Hodgkin lymphoma.

J is TRBJ2-3 and V is TRBV2; TRBD2 aligns across 16 bases. The CDR3 runs 17 residues. The V segment lost 6 bases and the J segment 3 bases; nucleotides outside the gene matches: 6. Germline loops: CDR1 SNHLY, CDR2 FYNNEI. The CDR3 DNA reads as TGTGCCAGCAGCAGGGGACTAGCGGGAGGGAAGACAGATACGCAGTATTTT. Protein: CASSRGLAGGKTDTQYF.

CDR3 protein: CASRTGESDEQYV. The CDR3 nucleotides are TGTGCCAGCCGGACAGGGGAGTCGGACGAGCAGTACGTC. The chain employs TRBV6-1 and TRBJ2-7; TRBD1 aligns across 9 bases. This CDR3 has 13 amino acids. With 8 bases clipped from V and 5 bases from J, the junction kept 7 bases outside the gene matches. Germline loops: CDR1 MNHNS, CDR2 SASEGT.

This chain links TRBV7-6 with TRBJ2-1; 8 positions agree with TRBD2. J lost 5 bases, V lost 1 base, and 7 bases had no gene match. Per germline, CDR1 SGHVS and CDR2 FNYEAQ. CDR3 length: 16 residues. CDR3 DNA sequence: TGTGCCAGCAGCTTAGGTGCTAGCGGGTATAACAATGAGCAGTTCTTC. It encodes CASSLGASGYNNEQFF.

The V gene is TRBV2, the J gene TRBJ2-3, with a weak D call TRBD2 (5 bases). Per germline, CDR1 SNHLY and CDR2 FYNNEI. V lost 2 bases and J lost 1, with 7 bases in between. CDR3 length: 14 residues. The CDR3, as DNA: TGTGCCAGCAGTGAATGGCGGGGCACAGATACGCAGTATTTT. Translated, it gives CASSEWRGTDTQYF.

The rearrangement links TRBV18 to TRBJ1-5; perhaps TRBD1 as D (6 bases). Germline V gene data show CDR1 as KGHSH and CDR2 as LQKENI. Trimming took off 3 bases at V and 2 bases at J, with 11 bases between the two ends. The CDR3 is made up of 15 amino acids. This CDR3 is CASSPQGQGNQPQHF. The CDR3 bases are TGTGCCAGCTCACCCCAGGGGCAAGGCAATCAGCCCCAGCATTTT.

This clone was detected only once. The V gene is TRBV5-6, the J gene TRBJ1-1; D might be TRBD1 (6 bases). Germline V gene lookup returns CDR1 SGHDT and CDR2 YYEEEE. The CDR3 is 15 amino acids. Deletions cut 1 base from V and 5 bases from J, with 15 bases between. In DNA, the CDR3 is TGTGCCAGCAGCTTGTATGGGGGCCCAGGGACTGAAGCTTTCTTT. This sequence encodes CASSLYGGPGTEAFF.

This clone was picked up a small number of times. V is TRBV4-3 and J is TRBJ2-7; TRBD1 aligns across 9 bases. V shed 0 bases and J 2 bases; nucleotides not matched to a gene: 8. The CDR3 is 17 residues long. Germline CDR1 LGHNA, CDR2 YSLEER. The CDR3 DNA sequence: TGCGCCAGCAGCCAAGATTTTGGGACAGGGTTCCCCTACGAGCAGTACTTC. This translates into CASSQDFGTGFPYEQYF.

The chain links TRBV25-1 to TRBJ1-4; D uncertain. Germline CDR1 reads MGHDK; CDR2 reads SYGVNS. Trimming took off 4 bases at V and 2 bases at J, with 14 bases between the two ends. The CDR3 runs 16 residues. CDR3 residues: CASSGYGAGTNEKLFF. The CDR3 coding sequence is TGTGCCAGCAGTGGATACGGTGCTGGGACTAATGAAAAACTGTTTTTT.

The chain recombines TRBV15 with TRBJ2-3, with D perhaps TRBD1 (6 bases). This CDR3 is built from 16 residues. V dropped 1 base and J dropped 1 base, with 12 bases sitting between them. Germline values: CDR1 LNHNV, CDR2 YYDKDF (reference sequence). The CDR3 nucleotides are TGTGCCACCAGCAGAGTCAGGGGTGAGGGCACAGATACGCAGTATTTT. Its protein is CATSRVRGEGTDTQYF.

This clone was picked up many times. The rearrangement joins TRBV14 to TRBJ2-2; TRBD2 agrees at 11 bases. The CDR3 covers 18 residues. The V segment lost 2 bases and the J segment 1 base; nucleotides outside the gene matches: 6. Germline CDR1 and CDR2: SGHDN and FVKESK. This chain's CDR3 is CASSQTGTSGRNTGELFF. The CDR3 DNA follows: TGTGCCAGCAGCCAAACCGGGACTAGCGGAAGGAACACCGGGGAGCTGTTTTTT.

The rearrangement links TRBV2 to TRBJ2-7; tentative D call: TRBD2 (6 bases). The CDR3 has 12 amino acids. In germline, CDR1 is SNHLY, CDR2 FYNNEI. The CDR3 loop reads CAGAGRTYEQYF. DNA for the CDR3: TGTGCTGGGGCGGGGAGAACATACGAGCAGTACTTC.

The rearrangement links TRBV2 to TRBJ1-1; unclear D gene. Germline V gene data show CDR1 as SNHLY and CDR2 as FYNNEI. The CDR3 extends over 13 amino acids. Trimming cost V 4 bases and J 0 bases, with 6 bases left between them. In nucleotides, the CDR3 is TGTGCCAGCAGTGCGGGTATGAACACTGAAGCTTTCTTT. Amino acids: CASSAGMNTEAFF. The whole variable domain, filled in from reference TRBV2 and TRBJ1-1, reads EPEVTQTPSHQVTQMGQEVILRCVPISNHLYFYWYRQILGQKVEFLVSFYNNEISEKSEIFDDQFSVERPDGSNFTLKIRSTKLEDSAMYFCASSAGMNTEAFFGQGTRLTVV.

This clone was found once. This chain links TRBV7-8 with TRBJ1-5, with unresolved D. There are 13 residues in the CDR3. Germline assignment: CDR1 SGHVS and CDR2 FQNEAQ. Deletions cut 1 base from V and 5 bases from J, with 6 bases between. In DNA form, the CDR3 reads TGTGCCAGCAGCTTAGTTGTAGATCAGCCCCAGCATTTT. This gives the protein CASSLVVDQPQHF.

V usage is TRBV29-1 and J usage is TRBJ1-3; D is possibly TRBD1 (6 bases). Germline V gene lookup returns CDR1 SQVTM and CDR2 ANQGSEA. V was cut by 5 bases and J by 3 bases, with 11 bases left in between. The CDR3 totals 13 residues. The CDR3 reads CSVSGGFGNTIYF. The CDR3 nucleotides read TGCAGCGTTTCGGGGGGCTTTGGAAACACCATATATTTT.

The gene calls are TRBV18 and TRBJ1-2; D remains unclear. Deletions cut 10 bases from V and 4 bases from J, with 16 bases between. From germline, CDR1 is KGHSH and CDR2 LQKENI. There are 13 residues in the CDR3. The CDR3 region has the DNA TGTGCCACCGAAGTTTCGGGAATCTATGGCTACACCTTC. Translation gives CATEVSGIYGYTF.

V is TRBV7-2 and J is TRBJ2-7, with 7 bases that match TRBD1. CDR1 and CDR2 (germline): SGHTA, FQGNSA. V lost 5 bases, J lost 0 bases, and 7 bases stayed unmatched. This CDR3 contains 15 residues. The CDR3 reads CASSRWTGSSYEQYF. As DNA, the CDR3 is TGTGCCAGCAGCCGATGGACAGGAAGCTCCTACGAGCAGTACTTC.

This clone was detected only once. The rearrangement uses TRBV13 and TRBJ2-5, with a tentative D call TRBD2 (6 bases). The V and J ends lost 4 bases and 5 bases respectively, with 14 bases between them. The CDR3 has 14 amino acids. Germline values: CDR1 PRHDT, CDR2 FYEKMQ (reference sequence). This CDR3 is CASSSLGGSETQYF. CDR3 coding DNA: TGTGCCAGCAGCTCCCTAGGAGGGTCGGAGACCCAGTACTTC.

The chain is built from TRBV7-8 and TRBJ2-7; 9 bases line up with TRBD2. Trimming cost V 3 bases and J 4 bases; bases outside gene matches: 4. Germline CDR1 is SGHVS and CDR2 is FQNEAQ. The CDR3 consists of 14 residues. CDR3 protein: CASSFGTSTYEQYF. The CDR3 nucleotides are TGTGCCAGCAGCTTCGGGACTAGCACTTACGAGCAGTACTTC.

The chain has TRBV13 and TRBJ2-2; D might be TRBD2 (6 bases). The CDR3 contains 15 residues. Germline V gene lookup returns CDR1 PRHDT and CDR2 FYEKMQ (reference sequence). With 4 bases removed from V and 0 bases from J, the gap between germline ends came to 9 bases. In nucleotides, the CDR3 is TGTGCCAGCAGCTCCCGGGACTCGAACACCGGGGAGCTGTTTTTT. Protein sequence: CASSSRDSNTGELFF.

The genes are TRBV19 and TRBJ2-4; D remains unclear. The CDR3 is 11 residues long. Germline loops: CDR1 LNHDA, CDR2 SQIVND (reference sequence). Trimming cost V 2 bases and J 9 bases, with 5 bases left between them. CDR3 protein: CASSIMGIQYF. The CDR3 DNA reads as TGTGCCAGTAGTATAATGGGCATTCAGTACTTC.

This rearrangement joins TRBV28 to TRBJ1-2, with TRBD1 matching 7 bases. Germline V gene sequence: CDR1 MDHEN, CDR2 SYDVKM. V dropped 5 bases and J dropped 0; count of bases not matched to a gene: 9. This CDR3 has 16 amino acids. CDR3 sequence (DNA): TGTGCCAGCAGTCCGACAGGGCCTCGAGCTAACTATGGCTACACCTTC. Translated, it gives CASSPTGPRANYGYTF.

The rearrangement uses TRBV4-2 and TRBJ2-1; D ambiguous. Germline values: CDR1 LGHNA, CDR2 YNFKEQ. The CDR3 covers 13 residues. With 4 bases removed from V and 6 bases from J, the gap between germline ends came to 10 bases. This chain's CDR3 is CASSPRWGNEQFF. Written as DNA, the CDR3 is TGTGCCAGCAGCCCCAGATGGGGCAATGAGCAGTTCTTC.

V gene TRBV6-5 combines with J gene TRBJ1-2, with TRBD1 identical over 11 bases. The J segment lost 5 bases and the V segment lost 4 bases, leaving 9 bases of the junction unmatched. The CDR3 is 16 amino acids. Germline lookup yields CDR1 MNHEY and CDR2 SVGAGI. CDR3 amino acids: CASSSWTGGRGYGYTF. The CDR3 nucleotides read TGTGCCAGCAGTTCTTGGACAGGGGGCAGGGGATATGGCTACACCTTC.

The genes are TRBV19 and TRBJ1-5; 9 bases are shared with TRBD1. Germline loops: CDR1 LNHDA, CDR2 SQIVND (reference sequence). This CDR3 comprises 14 residues. After removal of 5 bases from V and 6 bases from J, the junction contained 5 bases not matched to a gene. CDR3 protein: CASSVDRGSQPQHF. The CDR3 nucleotides read TGTGCCAGTAGTGTGGACAGGGGCAGTCAGCCCCAGCATTTT.

The rearrangement links TRBV5-4 to TRBJ2-5, with 7 bases aligning to TRBD2. This CDR3 has 15 residues. J gave up 1 base and V 2 bases, and 5 bases lay outside the gene matches. The germline CDR1 and CDR2 sequences are SGHNT and YYREEE (reference sequence). In DNA form, the CDR3 reads TGTGCCAGCAGCTTTAGAGTAGCGGGCCAAGAGACCCAGTACTTC. It codes for CASSFRVAGQETQYF.

J is TRBJ1-3 and V is TRBV9; D is unclear. Between the trimmed V and J ends, which lost 0 bases and 0 bases, there was a span of 7 bases. The V gene's germline CDR1 is SGDLS and CDR2 YYNGEE. The CDR3 is 15 amino acids. CDR3 DNA sequence: TGTGCCAGCAGCGTAGCACCCGGCTCTGGAAACACCATATATTTT. Residues: CASSVAPGSGNTIYF. The variable domain in full, with the rest retrieved from reference TRBV9 and TRBJ1-3, is DSGVTQTPKHLITATGQRVTLRCSPRSGDLSVYWYQQSLDQGLQFLIQYYNGEERAKGNILERFSAQQFPDLHSELNLSSLELGDSALYFCASSVAPGSGNTIYFGEGSWLTVV.

The chain recombines TRBV25-1 with TRBJ2-2; unclear D gene. The V end was cut by 3 bases, the J end by 2 bases, with 13 bases between. CDR1 and CDR2 from the germline V gene are MGHDK and SYGVNS. The CDR3 is 16 amino acids. The CDR3 loop reads CASSDSTRFNTGELFF. The CDR3 DNA is TGTGCCAGCAGTGATTCGACTCGATTCAACACCGGGGAGCTGTTTTTT.

The CDR3 is CATRLASSYNEQFF. The CDR3 bases are TGTGCCACACGACTAGCGAGCTCCTACAATGAGCAGTTCTTC. The J gene is TRBJ2-1, the V gene TRBV15; TRBD2 matches at 8 bases. The trim removed 9 bases at V and 0 bases at J, leaving 4 bases unmatched. The CDR3 loop spans 14 amino acids. CDR1 is LNHNV and CDR2 is YYDKDF in the germline V gene (reference sequence). Together with reference TRBV15 and TRBJ2-1, the CDR3 gives the full variable domain: DAMVIQNPRYQVTQFGKPVTLSCSQTLNHNVMYWYQQKSSQAPKLLFHYYDKDFNNEADTPDNFQSRRPNTSFCFLDIRSPGLGDTAMYLCATRLASSYNEQFFGPGTRLTVL.

The rearrangement joins TRBV18 to TRBJ1-2, with 10 nucleotides matching TRBD1. In germline, CDR1 is KGHSH, CDR2 LQKENI. The CDR3 extends over 16 amino acids. The V and J ends lost 4 bases and 6 bases, in that order; junction bases with no gene match: 11. The CDR3 protein is CASSLTGRTGGDGYTF. The CDR3 DNA follows: TGTGCCAGCTCACTCACCGGGCGGACAGGGGGTGATGGCTACACCTTC.

This clone has more than one count but fewer than ten. This sequence joins TRBV9 and TRBJ1-2, with D uncertain. The CDR3 covers 14 residues. V lost 0 bases, J lost 8 bases, and 14 bases lay in between. The germline V gene encodes CDR1 SGDLS and CDR2 YYNGEE. CDR3 coding DNA: TGTGCCAGCAGCGTAGCCCCCACAGCGGGGGGCTACACCTTC. The encoded protein is CASSVAPTAGGYTF.

This clone was recorded a few times. The gene calls are TRBV7-3 and TRBJ2-6, with D possibly being TRBD1 (5 bases). Germline-derived CDR1 and CDR2 are SGHTA and FQGTGA. V was trimmed by 4 bases and J by 0 bases, leaving 7 bases between them. CDR3 size: 15 residues. The CDR3 DNA is TGTGCCAGCAGCTCAGGGTACTCTGGGGCCAACGTCCTGACTTTC. Amino acids: CASSSGYSGANVLTF.

The V call is TRBV27, the J call TRBJ1-2, with D unclear. V lost 0 bases and J 2 bases, leaving 7 bases between the germline ends. Germline loops: CDR1 MNHEY, CDR2 SMNVEV (reference sequence). This CDR3 spans 14 amino acids. The CDR3 DNA is TGTGCCAGCAGTTTATCGGGAGGGAACTATGGCTACACCTTC. Translated: CASSLSGGNYGYTF.